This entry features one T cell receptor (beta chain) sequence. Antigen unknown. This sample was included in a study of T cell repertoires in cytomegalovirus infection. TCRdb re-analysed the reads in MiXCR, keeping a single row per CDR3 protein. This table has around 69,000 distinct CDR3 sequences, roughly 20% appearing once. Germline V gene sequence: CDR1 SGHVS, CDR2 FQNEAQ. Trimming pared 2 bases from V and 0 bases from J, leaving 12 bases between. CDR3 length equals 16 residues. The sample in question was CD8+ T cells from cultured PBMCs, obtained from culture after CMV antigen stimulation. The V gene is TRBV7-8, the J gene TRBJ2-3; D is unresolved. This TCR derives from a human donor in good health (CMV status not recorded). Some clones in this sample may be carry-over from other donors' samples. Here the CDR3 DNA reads TGTGCCAGCAGCTTACGGTCCGGGTGGAGCACAGATACGCAGTATTTT. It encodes CASSLRSGWSTDTQYF.